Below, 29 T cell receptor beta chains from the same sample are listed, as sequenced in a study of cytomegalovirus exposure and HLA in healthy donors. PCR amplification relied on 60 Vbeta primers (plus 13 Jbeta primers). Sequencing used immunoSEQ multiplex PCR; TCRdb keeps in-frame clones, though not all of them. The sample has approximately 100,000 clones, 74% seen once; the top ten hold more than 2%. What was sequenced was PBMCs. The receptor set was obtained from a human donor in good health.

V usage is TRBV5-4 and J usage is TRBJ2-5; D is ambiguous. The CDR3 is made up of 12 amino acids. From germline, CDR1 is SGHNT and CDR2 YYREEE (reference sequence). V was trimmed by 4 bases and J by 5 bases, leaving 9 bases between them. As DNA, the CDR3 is TGTGCCAGCAGCCTGATGAGTGAGACCCAGTACTTC. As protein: CASSLMSETQYF.

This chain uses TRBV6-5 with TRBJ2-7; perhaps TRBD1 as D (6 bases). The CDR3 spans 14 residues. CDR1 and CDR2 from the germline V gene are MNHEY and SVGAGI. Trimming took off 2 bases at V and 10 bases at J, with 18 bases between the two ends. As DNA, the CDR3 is TGTGCCAGCAGTTACCACGGACAGAGTGGGTATCAGTACTTC. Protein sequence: CASSYHGQSGYQYF.

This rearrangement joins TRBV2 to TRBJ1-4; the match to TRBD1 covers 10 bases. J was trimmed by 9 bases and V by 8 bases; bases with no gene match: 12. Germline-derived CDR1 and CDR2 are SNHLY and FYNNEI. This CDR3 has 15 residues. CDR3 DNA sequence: TGTGCCAGCGGTGCGACAGGGGGCGAACGGCAAAAACTGTTTTTT. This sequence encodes CASGATGGERQKLFF.

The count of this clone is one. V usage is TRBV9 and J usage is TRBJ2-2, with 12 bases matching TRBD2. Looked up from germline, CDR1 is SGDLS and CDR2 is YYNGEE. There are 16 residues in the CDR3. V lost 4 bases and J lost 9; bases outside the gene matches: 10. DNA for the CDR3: TGTGCCAGCAGCCCTAGCGGGGGGGCCGGCCTGCGGGAGCTGTTTTTT. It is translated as CASSPSGGAGLRELFF.

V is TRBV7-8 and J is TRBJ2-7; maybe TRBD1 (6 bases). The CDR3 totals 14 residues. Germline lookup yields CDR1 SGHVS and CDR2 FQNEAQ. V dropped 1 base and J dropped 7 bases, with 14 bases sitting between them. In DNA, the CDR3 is TGTGCCAGCAGCTTAGGGACAGCGTCCCGTGAGCAGTACTTC. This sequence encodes CASSLGTASREQYF.

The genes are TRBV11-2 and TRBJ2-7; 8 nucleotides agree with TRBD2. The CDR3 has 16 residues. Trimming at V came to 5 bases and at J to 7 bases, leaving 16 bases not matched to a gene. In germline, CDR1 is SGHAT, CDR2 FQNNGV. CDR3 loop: CASSPRLARRPGEQYF. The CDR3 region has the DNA TGTGCCAGCAGCCCCCGACTAGCGCGAAGGCCGGGGGAGCAGTACTTC.

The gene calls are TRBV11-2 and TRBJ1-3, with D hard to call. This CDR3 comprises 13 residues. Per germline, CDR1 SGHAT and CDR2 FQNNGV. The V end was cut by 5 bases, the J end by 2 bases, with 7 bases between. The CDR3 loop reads CASSPVPGNTIYF. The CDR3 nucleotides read TGTGCCAGCAGCCCGGTCCCTGGAAACACCATATATTTT.

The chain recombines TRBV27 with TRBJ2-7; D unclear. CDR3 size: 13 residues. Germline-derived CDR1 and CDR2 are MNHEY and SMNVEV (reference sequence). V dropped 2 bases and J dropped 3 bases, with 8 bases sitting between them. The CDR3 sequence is CASSLRQNYEQYF. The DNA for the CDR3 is TGTGCCAGCAGTTTACGACAAAACTACGAGCAGTACTTC.

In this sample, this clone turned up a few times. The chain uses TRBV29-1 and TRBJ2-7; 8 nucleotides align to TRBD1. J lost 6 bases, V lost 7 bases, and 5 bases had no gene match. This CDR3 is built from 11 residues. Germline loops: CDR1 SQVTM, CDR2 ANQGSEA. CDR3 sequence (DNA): TGCAGCGGCCGGACAGGGTTCGAGCAGTACTTC. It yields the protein CSGRTGFEQYF.

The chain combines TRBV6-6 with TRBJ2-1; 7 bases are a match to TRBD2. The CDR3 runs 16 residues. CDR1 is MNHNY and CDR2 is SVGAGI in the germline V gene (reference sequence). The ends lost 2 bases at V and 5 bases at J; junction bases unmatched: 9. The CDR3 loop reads CASSYGMRESDNEQFF. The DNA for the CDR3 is TGTGCCAGCAGTTACGGGATGCGGGAGAGTGACAATGAGCAGTTCTTC.

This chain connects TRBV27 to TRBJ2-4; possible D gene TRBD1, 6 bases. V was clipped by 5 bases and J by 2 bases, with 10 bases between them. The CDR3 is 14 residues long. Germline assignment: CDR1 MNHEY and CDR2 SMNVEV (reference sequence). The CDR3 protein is CASSPRDTKNIQYF. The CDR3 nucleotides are TGTGCCAGCAGTCCTCGGGACACCAAAAACATTCAGTACTTC.

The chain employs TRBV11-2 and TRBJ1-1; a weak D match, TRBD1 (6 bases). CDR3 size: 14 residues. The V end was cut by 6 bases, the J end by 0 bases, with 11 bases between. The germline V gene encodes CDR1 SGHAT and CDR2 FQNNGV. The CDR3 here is CASRGQGLNTEAFF. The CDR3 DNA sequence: TGTGCCAGCAGGGGTCAGGGGCTGAACACTGAAGCTTTCTTT. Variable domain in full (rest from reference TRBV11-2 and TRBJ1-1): EAGVAQSPRYKIIEKRQSVAFWCNPISGHATLYWYQQILGQGPKLLIQFQNNGVVDDSQLPKDRFSAERLKGVDSTLKIQPAKLEDSAVYLCASRGQGLNTEAFFGQGTRLTVV.

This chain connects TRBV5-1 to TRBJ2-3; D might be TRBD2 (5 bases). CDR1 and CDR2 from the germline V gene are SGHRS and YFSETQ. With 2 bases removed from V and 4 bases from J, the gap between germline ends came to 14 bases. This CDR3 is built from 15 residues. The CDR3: CASSLDSAESDTQYF. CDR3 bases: TGCGCCAGCAGCTTAGACTCAGCGGAATCAGATACGCAGTATTTT.

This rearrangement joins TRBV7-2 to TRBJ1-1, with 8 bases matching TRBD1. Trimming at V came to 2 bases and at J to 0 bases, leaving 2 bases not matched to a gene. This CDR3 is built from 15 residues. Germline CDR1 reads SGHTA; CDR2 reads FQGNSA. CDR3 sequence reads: CASSLQGALNTEAFF. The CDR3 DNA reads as TGTGCCAGCAGCTTACAGGGGGCGCTGAACACTGAAGCTTTCTTT.

The CDR3 is CASSLLPGYGYTF. CDR3 in DNA: TGTGCCAGCAGCTTGCTCCCGGGGTATGGCTACACCTTC. The V gene is TRBV5-5, the J gene TRBJ1-2; D is unclear. The V end was cut by 1 base, the J end by 5 bases, with 9 bases between. Germline V gene sequence: CDR1 SGHKS, CDR2 YYEKEE (reference sequence). The CDR3 is 13 amino acids.

The CDR3 region is CATSRDHQGGYGYTF. DNA for the CDR3: TGTGCCACCAGCAGAGACCATCAGGGAGGATATGGCTACACCTTC. J is TRBJ1-2 and V is TRBV15; the D gene is possibly TRBD1 (5 bases). This CDR3 has 15 residues. The V end was cut by 0 bases, the J end by 5 bases, with 13 bases between. Germline V gives CDR1 LNHNV, CDR2 YYDKDF (reference sequence).

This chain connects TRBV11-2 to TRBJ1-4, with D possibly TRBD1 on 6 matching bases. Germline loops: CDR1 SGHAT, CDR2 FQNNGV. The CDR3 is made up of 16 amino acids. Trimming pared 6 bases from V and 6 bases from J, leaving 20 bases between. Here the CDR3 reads CASSYYSTGTDEKLFF. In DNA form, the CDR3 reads TGTGCCAGCAGTTATTATAGTACAGGGACGGATGAAAAACTGTTTTTT.

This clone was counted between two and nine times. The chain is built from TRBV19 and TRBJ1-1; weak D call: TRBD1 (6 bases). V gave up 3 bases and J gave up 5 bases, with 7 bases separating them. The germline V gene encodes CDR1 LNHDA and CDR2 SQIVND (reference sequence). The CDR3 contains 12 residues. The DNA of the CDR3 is TGTGCCAGTAGTATTACAGGGACTGAAGCTTTCTTT. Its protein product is CASSITGTEAFF. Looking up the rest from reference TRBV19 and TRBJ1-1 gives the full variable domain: DGGITQSPKYLFRKEGQNVTLSCEQNLNHDAMYWYRQDPGQGLRLIYYSQIVNDFQKGDIAEGYSVSREKKESFPLTVTSAQKNPTAFYLCASSITGTEAFFGQGTRLTVV.

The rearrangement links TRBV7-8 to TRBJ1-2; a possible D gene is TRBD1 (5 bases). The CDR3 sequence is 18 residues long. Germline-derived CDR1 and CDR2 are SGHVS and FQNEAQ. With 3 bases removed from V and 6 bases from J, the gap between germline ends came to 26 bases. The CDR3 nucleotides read TGTGCCAGCAGCTTGGCGCTCCGTTTCAGGGCTAAAACGGATGGCTACACCTTC. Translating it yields CASSLALRFRAKTDGYTF.

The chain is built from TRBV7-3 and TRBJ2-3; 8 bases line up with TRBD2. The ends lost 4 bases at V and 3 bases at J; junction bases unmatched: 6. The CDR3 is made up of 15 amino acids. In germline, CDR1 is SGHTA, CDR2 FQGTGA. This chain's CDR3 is CASSSSGGVTDTQYF. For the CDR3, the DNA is TGTGCCAGCAGCTCCAGCGGGGGTGTGACAGATACGCAGTATTTT.

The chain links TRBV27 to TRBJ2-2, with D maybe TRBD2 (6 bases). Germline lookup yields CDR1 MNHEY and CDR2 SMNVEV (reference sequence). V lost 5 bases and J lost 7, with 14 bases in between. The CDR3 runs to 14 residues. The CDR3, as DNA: TGTGCCAGCAGTGGGACTTCTCCGGTCGGGGAGCTGTTTTTT. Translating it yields CASSGTSPVGELFF.

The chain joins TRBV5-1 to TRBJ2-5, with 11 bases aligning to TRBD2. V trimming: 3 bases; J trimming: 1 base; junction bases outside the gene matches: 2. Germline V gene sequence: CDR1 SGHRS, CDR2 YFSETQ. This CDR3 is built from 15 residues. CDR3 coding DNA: TGCGCCAGCAGCTCCGGACTAGCGGGCCAAGAGACCCAGTACTTC. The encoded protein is CASSSGLAGQETQYF.

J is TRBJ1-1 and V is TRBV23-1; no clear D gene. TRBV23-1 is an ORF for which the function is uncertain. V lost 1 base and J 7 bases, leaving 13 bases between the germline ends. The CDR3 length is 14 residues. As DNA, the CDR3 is TGCGCCAGCAGTCAATACTGGAGGTGTAATGAAGCTTTCTTT. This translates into CASSQYWRCNEAFF.

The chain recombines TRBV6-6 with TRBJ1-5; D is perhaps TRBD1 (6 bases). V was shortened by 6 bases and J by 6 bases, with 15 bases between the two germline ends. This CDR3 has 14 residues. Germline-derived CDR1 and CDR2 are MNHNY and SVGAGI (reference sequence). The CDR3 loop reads CASREQGQAQPQHF. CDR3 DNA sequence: TGTGCCAGCAGGGAGCAGGGGCAGGCTCAGCCCCAGCATTTT.

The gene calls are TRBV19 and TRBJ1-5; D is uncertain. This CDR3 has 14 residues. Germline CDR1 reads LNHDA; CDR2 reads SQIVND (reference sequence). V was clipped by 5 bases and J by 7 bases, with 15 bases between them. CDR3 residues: CASSVTSGEQPQHF. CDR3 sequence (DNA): TGTGCCAGTAGTGTCACTTCAGGCGAGCAGCCCCAGCATTTT. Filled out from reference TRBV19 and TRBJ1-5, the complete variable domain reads DGGITQSPKYLFRKEGQNVTLSCEQNLNHDAMYWYRQDPGQGLRLIYYSQIVNDFQKGDIAEGYSVSREKKESFPLTVTSAQKNPTAFYLCASSVTSGEQPQHFGDGTRLSIL.

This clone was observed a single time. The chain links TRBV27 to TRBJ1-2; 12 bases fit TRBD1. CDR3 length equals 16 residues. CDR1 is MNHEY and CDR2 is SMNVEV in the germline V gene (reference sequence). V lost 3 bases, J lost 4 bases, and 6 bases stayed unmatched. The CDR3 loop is CASSLLGDRGLYGYTF. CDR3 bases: TGTGCCAGCAGTTTGCTCGGGGACAGGGGGCTCTATGGCTACACCTTC.

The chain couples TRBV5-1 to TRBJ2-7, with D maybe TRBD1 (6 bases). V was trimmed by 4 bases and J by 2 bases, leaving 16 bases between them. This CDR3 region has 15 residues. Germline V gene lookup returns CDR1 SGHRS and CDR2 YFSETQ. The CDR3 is CASSPSRDKTYEQYF. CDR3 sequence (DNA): TGCGCCAGCAGCCCAAGCCGGGACAAAACCTACGAGCAGTACTTC.

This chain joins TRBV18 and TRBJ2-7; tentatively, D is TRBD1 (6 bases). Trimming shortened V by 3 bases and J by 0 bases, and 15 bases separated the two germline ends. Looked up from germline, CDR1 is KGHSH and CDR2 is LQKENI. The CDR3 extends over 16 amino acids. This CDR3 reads CASSPGRQVSSYEQYF. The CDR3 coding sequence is TGTGCCAGCTCACCGGGCCGACAGGTTAGCTCCTACGAGCAGTACTTC.

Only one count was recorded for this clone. For the CDR3, the DNA is TGTGCCAGTAGTATAGTGCGGGGAAACACAGATACGCAGTATTTT. Protein product: CASSIVRGNTDTQYF. The chain combines TRBV19 with TRBJ2-3; D is possibly TRBD2 (6 bases). Germline V CDR1 and CDR2: LNHDA, SQIVND (reference sequence). There are 15 residues in the CDR3. V lost 1 base, J lost 2 bases, and 10 bases lay in between. Combining the CDR3 with reference TRBV19 and TRBJ2-3 gives the whole variable domain DGGITQSPKYLFRKEGQNVTLSCEQNLNHDAMYWYRQDPGQGLRLIYYSQIVNDFQKGDIAEGYSVSREKKESFPLTVTSAQKNPTAFYLCASSIVRGNTDTQYFGPGTRLTVL.